This TCR beta chain was recorded in a study of response to subunit inactivated influenza vaccine. Findings and caveats of the study: Few new T cells, the authors suggested, are recruited by each seasonal influenza vaccination.

Each CDR3 protein is one row after TCRdb ran MiXCR on the RT-PCR reads. The table records approximately 700,000 distinct CDR3 sequences, 15% to 19% of them present only once. The table lists this clonotype with many counts. As yet, its antigen is unknown. The clonotype was recovered from a man in his fifties or sixties who received an inactivated influenza vaccine. This specimen consisted of PBMCs from blood, obtained about 13 days after vaccination.

Here the CDR3 reads CASSRRTSGSRWGEQFF. The CDR3 bases are TGTGCCAGCAGCCGACGGACTAGCGGGAGCCGGTGGGGTGAGCAGTTCTTC. V usage is TRBV12-3 or TRBV12-4 and J usage is TRBJ2-1, with 13 bases lining up with TRBD2. The V and J ends lost 6 bases and 9 bases, in that order; junction bases with no gene match: 14. This CDR3 contains 17 residues.